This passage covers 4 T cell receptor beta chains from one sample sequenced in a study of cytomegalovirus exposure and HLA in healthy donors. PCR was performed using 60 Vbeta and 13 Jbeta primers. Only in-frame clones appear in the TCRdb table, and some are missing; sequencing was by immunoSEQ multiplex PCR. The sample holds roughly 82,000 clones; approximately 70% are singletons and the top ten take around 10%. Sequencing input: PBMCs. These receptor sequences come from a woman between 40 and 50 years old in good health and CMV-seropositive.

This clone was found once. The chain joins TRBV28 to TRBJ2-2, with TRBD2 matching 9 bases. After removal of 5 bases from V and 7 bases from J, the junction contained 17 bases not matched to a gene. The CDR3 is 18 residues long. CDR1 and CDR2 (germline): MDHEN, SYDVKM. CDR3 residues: CASSPPLGGGGAGGELFF. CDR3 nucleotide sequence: TGTGCCAGCAGTCCCCCCCTGGGTGGCGGGGGGGCCGGCGGGGAGCTGTTTTTT. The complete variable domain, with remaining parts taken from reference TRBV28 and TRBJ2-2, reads DVKVTQSSRYLVKRTGEKVFLECVQDMDHENMFWYRQDPGLGLRLIYFSYDVKMKEKGDIPEGYSVSREKKERFSLILESASTNQTSMYLCASSPPLGGGGAGGELFFGEGSRLTVL.

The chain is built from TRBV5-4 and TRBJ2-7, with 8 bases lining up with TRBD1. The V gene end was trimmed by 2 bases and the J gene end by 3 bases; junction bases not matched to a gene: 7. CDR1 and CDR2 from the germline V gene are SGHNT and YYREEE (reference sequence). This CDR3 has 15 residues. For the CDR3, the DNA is TGTGCCAGCAGCTTAATGCCAGGGGGCGGCTACGAGCAGTACTTC. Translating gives CASSLMPGGGYEQYF.

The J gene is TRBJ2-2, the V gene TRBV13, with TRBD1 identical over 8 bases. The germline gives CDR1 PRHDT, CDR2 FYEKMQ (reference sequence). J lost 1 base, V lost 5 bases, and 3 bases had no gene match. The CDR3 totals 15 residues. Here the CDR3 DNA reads TGTGCCAGCAGCCACGGGACAGGGAACACCGGGGAGCTGTTTTTT. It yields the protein CASSHGTGNTGELFF.

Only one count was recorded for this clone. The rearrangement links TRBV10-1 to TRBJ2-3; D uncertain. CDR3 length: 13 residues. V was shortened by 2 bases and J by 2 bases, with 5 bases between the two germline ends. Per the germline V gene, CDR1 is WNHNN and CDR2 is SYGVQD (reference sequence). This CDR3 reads CASSEQNTDTQYF. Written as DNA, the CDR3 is TGCGCCAGCAGTGAGCAAAACACAGATACGCAGTATTTT.